This TCR beta chain was documented in a study of beta chain features in type 1 diabetes. Study as a whole: Patients and healthy donors were similar in age, gender and cell yields. Whole-study findings and limits: Researchers caution that PCR might favor shorter templates, equally among patients and controls.

Expressed TCRB transcripts got sequenced, as all isolated RNA was reverse transcribed. Here immunoSEQ multiplex PCR was the method, and the copy in TCRdb shows in-frame clones only, minus some. The sample yields fewer than 250,000 clones, 7.5% to 10% seen once. The CDR3 consists of 12 residues. Trimming pared 1 base from V and 10 bases from J, leaving 11 bases between. Germline assignment: CDR1 SGHAT and CDR2 FQNNGV. Turning to this clone: Its antigen is not identified.

This clonotype originated in a woman under 30 in good health. The specimen sequenced was naive CD4+ T cells from blood. This chain uses TRBV11-2 with TRBJ2-7; D unclear. CDR3 region: CASSLADFGQYF. The CDR3 bases are TGTGCCAGCAGCTTAGCCGACTTCGGCCAGTACTTC.